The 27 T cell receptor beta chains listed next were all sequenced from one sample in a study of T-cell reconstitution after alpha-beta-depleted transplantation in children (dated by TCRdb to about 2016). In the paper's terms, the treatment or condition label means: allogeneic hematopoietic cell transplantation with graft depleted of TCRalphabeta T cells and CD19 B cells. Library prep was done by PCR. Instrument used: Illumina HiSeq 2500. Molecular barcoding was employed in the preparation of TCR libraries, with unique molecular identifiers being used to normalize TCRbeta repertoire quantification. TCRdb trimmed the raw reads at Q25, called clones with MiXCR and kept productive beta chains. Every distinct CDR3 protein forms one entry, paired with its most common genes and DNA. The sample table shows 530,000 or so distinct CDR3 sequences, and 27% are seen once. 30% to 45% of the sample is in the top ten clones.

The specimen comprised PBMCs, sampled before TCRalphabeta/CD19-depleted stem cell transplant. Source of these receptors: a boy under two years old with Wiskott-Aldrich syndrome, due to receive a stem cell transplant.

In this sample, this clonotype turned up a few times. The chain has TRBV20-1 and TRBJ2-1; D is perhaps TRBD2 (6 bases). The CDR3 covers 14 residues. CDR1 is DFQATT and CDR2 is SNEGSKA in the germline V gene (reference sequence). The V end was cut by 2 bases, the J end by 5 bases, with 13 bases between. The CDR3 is CSARRGTPNNEQFF. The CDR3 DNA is TGCAGTGCTAGACGCGGGACTCCGAACAATGAGCAGTTCTTC.

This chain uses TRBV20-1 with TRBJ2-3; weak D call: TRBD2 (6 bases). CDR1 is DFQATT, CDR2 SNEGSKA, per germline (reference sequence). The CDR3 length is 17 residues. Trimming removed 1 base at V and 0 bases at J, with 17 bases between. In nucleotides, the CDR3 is TGCAGTGCTAGAGCCCCTCTGGGGGGAACTAGCACAGATACGCAGTATTTT. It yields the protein CSARAPLGGTSTDTQYF.

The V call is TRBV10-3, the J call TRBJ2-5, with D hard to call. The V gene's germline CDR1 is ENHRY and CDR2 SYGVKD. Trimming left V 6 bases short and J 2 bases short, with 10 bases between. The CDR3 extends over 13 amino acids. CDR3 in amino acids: CAISDFSQETQYF. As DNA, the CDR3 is TGTGCCATCAGCGATTTTAGTCAAGAGACCCAGTACTTC.

The CDR3 DNA is TGCGCCAGCAGCTCAGGTTCGAGGTACCAAGAGACCCAGTACTTC. It specifies CASSSGSRYQETQYF. This chain links TRBV5-1 with TRBJ2-5; D uncertain. The CDR3 contains 15 residues. V gave up 3 bases and J gave up 0 bases, with 12 bases separating them. Germline V gene data show CDR1 as SGHRS and CDR2 as YFSETQ.

In DNA, the CDR3 is TGCGCCAGCAGCTTGTCGGGACTAGCATGGGAGCAGTTCTTC. It yields the protein CASSLSGLAWEQFF. The rearrangement joins TRBV5-1 to TRBJ2-1, with 9 bases that match TRBD2. J lost 10 bases, V lost 1 base, and 6 bases had no gene match. The germline gives CDR1 SGHRS, CDR2 YFSETQ. The CDR3 covers 14 residues.

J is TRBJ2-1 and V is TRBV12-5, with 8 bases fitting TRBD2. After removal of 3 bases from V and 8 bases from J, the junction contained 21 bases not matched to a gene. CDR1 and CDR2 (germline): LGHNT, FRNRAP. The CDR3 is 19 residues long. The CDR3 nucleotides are TGTGCTAGTGGTTTTTTGCAGACCCCGGGACTAGGAAAATTCTATGAGCAGTTCTTC. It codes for CASGFLQTPGLGKFYEQFF.

The CDR3 region has the DNA TGTGCCTCCAGTCGGGGTTCTCAACAGCCCCAGCATTTT. This encodes CASSRGSQQPQHF. The chain couples TRBV6-1 to TRBJ1-5; the D is unclear. V was pared by 11 bases and J by 7 bases, with 18 bases between. Germline-derived CDR1 and CDR2 are MNHNS and SASEGT. The CDR3 runs to 13 residues.

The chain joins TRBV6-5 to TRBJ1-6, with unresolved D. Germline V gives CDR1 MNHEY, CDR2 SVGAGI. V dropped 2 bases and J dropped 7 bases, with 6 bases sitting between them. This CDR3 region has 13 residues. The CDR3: CASSYTSNSPLHF. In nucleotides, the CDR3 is TGTGCCAGCAGTTACACCTCCAATTCACCCCTCCACTTT.

As DNA, the CDR3 is TGTGCCAGCAGTTTCGGGGGGGGCTATGGCTACACCTTC. Protein sequence: CASSFGGGYGYTF. The V and J genes are TRBV27 and TRBJ1-2; D possibly corresponds to TRBD1 (5 bases). The CDR3 extends over 13 amino acids. Germline assignment: CDR1 MNHEY and CDR2 SMNVEV (reference sequence). V shed 3 bases and J shed 4 bases, with 9 bases lying between them.

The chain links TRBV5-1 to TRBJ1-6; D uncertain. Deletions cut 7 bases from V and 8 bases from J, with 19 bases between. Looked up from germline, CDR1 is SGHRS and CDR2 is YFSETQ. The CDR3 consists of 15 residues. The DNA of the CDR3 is TGCGCCAGCCAACAAGGAGGAGATTGGGATTCACCCCTCCACTTT. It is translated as CASQQGGDWDSPLHF.

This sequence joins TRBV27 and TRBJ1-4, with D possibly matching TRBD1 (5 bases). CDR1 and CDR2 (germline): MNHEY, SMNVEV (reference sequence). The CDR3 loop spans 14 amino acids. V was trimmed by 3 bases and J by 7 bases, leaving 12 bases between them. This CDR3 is CASSFRRDSEKLFF. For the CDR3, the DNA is TGTGCCAGCAGTTTTAGGAGGGACTCTGAAAAACTGTTTTTT.

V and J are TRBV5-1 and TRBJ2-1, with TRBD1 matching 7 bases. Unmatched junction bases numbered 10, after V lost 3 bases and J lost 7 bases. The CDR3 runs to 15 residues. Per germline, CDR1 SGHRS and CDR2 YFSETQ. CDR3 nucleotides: TGCGCCAGCAGCTCTTATCCGGGACAGCGAAATGAGCAGTTCTTC. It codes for CASSSYPGQRNEQFF.

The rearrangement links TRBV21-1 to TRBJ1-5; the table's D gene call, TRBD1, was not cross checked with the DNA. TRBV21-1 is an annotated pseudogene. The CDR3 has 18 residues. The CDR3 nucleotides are TGTGCCAGTATTACCGGGACAGGGGAAAGGGAGGGCAATCAGCCCCAGCATTTT. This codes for CASITGTGEREGNQPQHF.

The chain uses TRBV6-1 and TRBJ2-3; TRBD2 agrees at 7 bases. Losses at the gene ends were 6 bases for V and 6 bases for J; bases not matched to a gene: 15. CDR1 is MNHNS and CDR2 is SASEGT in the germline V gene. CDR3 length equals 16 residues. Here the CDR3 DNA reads TGTGCCAGCAGGGGAGGGCGGGAGAAAGGAAAGGATACGCAGTATTTT. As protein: CASRGGREKGKDTQYF.

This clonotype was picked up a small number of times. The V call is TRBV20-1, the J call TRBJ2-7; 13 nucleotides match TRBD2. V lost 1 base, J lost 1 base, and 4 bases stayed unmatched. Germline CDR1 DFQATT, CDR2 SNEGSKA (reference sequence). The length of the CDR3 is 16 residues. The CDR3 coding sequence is TGCAGTGCTAGAGGGACTAGCGGGAGTGGGTCCTACGAGCAGTACTTC. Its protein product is CSARGTSGSGSYEQYF.

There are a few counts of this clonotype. The CDR3 DNA reads as TGTGCCAGCAGCTTAGCGCCACAGGGCTACACCGGGGAGCTGTTTTTT. It specifies CASSLAPQGYTGELFF. This chain links TRBV7-9 with TRBJ2-2; tentatively, D is TRBD1 (6 bases). V was trimmed by 0 bases and J by 3 bases, leaving 11 bases between them. The CDR3 contains 16 residues. CDR1 and CDR2 (germline): SEHNR, FQNEAQ (reference sequence).

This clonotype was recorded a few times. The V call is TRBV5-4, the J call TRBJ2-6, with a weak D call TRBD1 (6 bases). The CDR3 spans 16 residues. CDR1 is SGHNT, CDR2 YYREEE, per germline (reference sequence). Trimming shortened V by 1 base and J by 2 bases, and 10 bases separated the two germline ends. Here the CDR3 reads CASSLMAGAGANVLTF. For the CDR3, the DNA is TGTGCCAGCAGCTTGATGGCAGGGGCTGGGGCCAACGTCCTGACTTTC.

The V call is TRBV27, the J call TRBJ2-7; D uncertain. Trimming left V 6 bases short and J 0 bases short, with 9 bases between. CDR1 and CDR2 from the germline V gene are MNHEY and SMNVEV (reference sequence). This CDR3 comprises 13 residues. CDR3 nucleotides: TGTGCCAGCAGCCCTATAAGCTCCTACGAGCAGTACTTC. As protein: CASSPISSYEQYF.

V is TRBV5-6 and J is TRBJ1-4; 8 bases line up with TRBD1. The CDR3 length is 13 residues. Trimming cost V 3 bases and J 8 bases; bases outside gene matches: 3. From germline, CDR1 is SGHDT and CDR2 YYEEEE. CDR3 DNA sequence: TGTGCCAGCAGCTGGGGGGACAGGGAAAAACTGTTTTTT. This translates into CASSWGDREKLFF.

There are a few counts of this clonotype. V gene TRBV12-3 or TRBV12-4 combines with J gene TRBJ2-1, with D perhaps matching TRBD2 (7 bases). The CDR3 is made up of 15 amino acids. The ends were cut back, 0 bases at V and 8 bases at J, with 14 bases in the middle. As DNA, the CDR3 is TGTGCCAGCAGTTTAGCGATGGCGGGGGCGGATGAGCAGTTCTTC. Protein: CASSLAMAGADEQFF.

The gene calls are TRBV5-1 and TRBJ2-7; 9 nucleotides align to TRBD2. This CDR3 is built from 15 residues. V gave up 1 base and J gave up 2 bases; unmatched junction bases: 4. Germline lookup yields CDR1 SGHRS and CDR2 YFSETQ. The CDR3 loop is CASSLRREGPYEQYF. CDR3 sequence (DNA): TGCGCCAGCAGCTTGAGGCGGGAGGGCCCCTACGAGCAGTACTTC.

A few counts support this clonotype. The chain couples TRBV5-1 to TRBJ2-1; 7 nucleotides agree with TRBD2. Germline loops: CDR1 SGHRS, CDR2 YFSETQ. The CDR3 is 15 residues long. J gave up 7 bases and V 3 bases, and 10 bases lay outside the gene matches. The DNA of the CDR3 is TGCGCCAGCAGCTCCAGCGGGGCACGAGGGAATGAGCAGTTCTTC. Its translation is CASSSSGARGNEQFF.

The CDR3 region is CASSFLGQDMNTEAFF. DNA of the CDR3: TGTGCCAGCAGCTTTCTAGGACAGGATATGAACACTGAAGCTTTCTTT. This chain uses TRBV11-1 with TRBJ1-1; 7 positions match TRBD1. Germline CDR1 reads SGHAT; CDR2 reads FQDESV (reference sequence). The CDR3 is 16 residues long. The junction had 7 bases not matched to a gene; V was cut back by 3 bases and J by 0 bases.

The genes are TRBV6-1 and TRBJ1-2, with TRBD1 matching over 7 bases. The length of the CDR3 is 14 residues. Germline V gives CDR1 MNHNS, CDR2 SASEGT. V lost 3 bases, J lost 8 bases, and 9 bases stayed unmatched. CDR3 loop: CASSENNRGGGYTF. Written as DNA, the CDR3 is TGTGCCAGCAGTGAGAACAACAGGGGTGGAGGCTACACCTTC.

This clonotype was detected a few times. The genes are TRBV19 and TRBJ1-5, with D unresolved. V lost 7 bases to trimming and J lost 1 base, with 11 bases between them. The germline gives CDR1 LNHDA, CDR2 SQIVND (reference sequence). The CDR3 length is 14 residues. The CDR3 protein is CASNGVRSNQPQHF. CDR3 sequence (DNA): TGTGCCAGTAATGGAGTGAGGAGCAATCAGCCCCAGCATTTT.

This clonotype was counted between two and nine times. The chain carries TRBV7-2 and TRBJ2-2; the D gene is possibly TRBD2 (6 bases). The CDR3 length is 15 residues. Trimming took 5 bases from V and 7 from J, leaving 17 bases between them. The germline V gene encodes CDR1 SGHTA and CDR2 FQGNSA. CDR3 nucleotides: TGTGCCAGCAGCCCGTGGAGGGCTGGAGGCGGGGAGCTGTTTTTT. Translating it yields CASSPWRAGGGELFF.

CDR3 sequence (DNA): TGCGCCAGCAGTCAAATCGGGACTAGCGGCACAGATACGCAGTATTTT. It codes for CASSQIGTSGTDTQYF. The V gene is TRBV5-1, the J gene TRBJ2-3; 10 bases map to TRBD2. V lost 5 bases, J lost 1 base, and 7 bases stayed unmatched. The CDR3 has 16 amino acids. Germline lookup yields CDR1 SGHRS and CDR2 YFSETQ.